A selection of T cell receptor beta chains follows, all from one sample in a study of human T cells and chemical hapten exposure. Each CDR3 protein is one row after TCRdb ran MiXCR on the RACE reads. The sample shows about 94,000 distinct CDR3 sequences, about a tenth of them seen only once. Sequenced material: whole blood, taken in connection with sensitization to the hapten diphenylcyclopropenone (DPC). These TCRs come from a woman aged 40 to 50 with alopecia areata. Some clones in this sample may be carry-over from other donors' samples. CDR3s include the opening cysteine and the closing phenylalanine or tryptophan. Each record gives: J gene, clone size, V gene, D gene, CDR3 DNA, CDR3 protein. The D gene is left open where the match is weak. Some rows mark clone size as missing; the rest say once, few, many or name a class of expanded clone.

>TRBJ1-1|NA|TRBV3-1|NA
TGTGCCAGCAGCTCCCGGGACGGCACTTTTTGGCCTGAAGCTTTCTTT
CASSSRDGTFWPEAFF
>TRBJ1-1|many|TRBV20-1|NA
TGCAGTCCCACGGCCCCGAACACTGAAGCTTTCTTT
CSPTAPNTEAFF
>TRBJ1-5|few|TRBV5-5|NA
TGTGCCAGCAGCTTCGGGGATCAGCCCCAGCATTTT
CASSFGDQPQHF
>TRBJ2-3|many|TRBV20-1|TRBD2
TGCAGTGCTACCTTTAGCGGGACATCTGATACGCAGTATTTT
CSATFSGTSDTQYF
>TRBJ2-7|few|TRBV6-1|NA
TGTGCCAGCAGTGAAGGCGTGCGCTCCTACGAGCAGTACTTC
CASSEGVRSYEQYF
>TRBJ2-7|many|TRBV20-1|TRBD2
TGCAGTGCTACTAGCGGGAGAGCCTACGAGCAGTACTTC
CSATSGRAYEQYF
>TRBJ2-1|many|TRBV2|NA
TGTGCCAGCAGTTGGGACCCAAACGTCGGGAACAATGAGCAGTTCTTC
CASSWDPNVGNNEQFF
>TRBJ2-7|many|TRBV3-1|TRBD2
TGTGCCAGCAGCGGGACTAGCGGGATGTACGAGCAGTACTTC
CASSGTSGMYEQYF
>TRBJ2-4|NA|TRBV20-1|TRBD2
TGCAGTGCTCCGGGACTAGCGGGAGGGCCGGAAAACATTCAGTACTTC
CSAPGLAGGPENIQYF
>TRBJ2-2|NA|TRBV28|NA
TGTGCCAGCAGCCCTAACGGGAGAGACGGGGAGCTGTTTTTT
CASSPNGRDGELFF
>TRBJ2-3|NA|TRBV12-3/TRBV12-4|TRBD1
TGTGCCAGCAGTTTTCGACAGGGGCGGTCAGATACGCAGTATTTT
CASSFRQGRSDTQYF
>TRBJ1-1|few|TRBV27|NA
TGTGCCAGCCGAAAAGGGGCCGGGTACACTGAAGCTTTCTTT
CASRKGAGYTEAFF
>TRBJ2-7|NA|TRBV20-1|TRBD2
TGCAGTGCTATCCCCGGGACTAGCGGGAGCGAGCAGTACTTC
CSAIPGTSGSEQYF
>TRBJ2-1|once|TRBV4-1|NA
TGCGCCAGCAGGGGACTCGTGTGGGGTGAGCAGTTCTTC
CASRGLVWGEQFF
>TRBJ2-1|many|TRBV2|TRBD2
TGTGCCAGCAGCGCTTGGACTAGCGGTTCCTACAATGAGCAGTTCTTC
CASSAWTSGSYNEQFF
>TRBJ1-1|many|TRBV6-5|NA
TGTGCCAGCAGCCGCCCGGATGGCGCTGAAGCTTTCTTT
CASSRPDGAEAFF
>TRBJ2-7|NA|TRBV3-1|NA
TGTGCCAGCAGCCAACTGGGTCGGTACGAGCAGTACTTC
CASSQLGRYEQYF
>TRBJ2-2|many|TRBV14|NA
TGTGCCAGCAGCCAACGGGCCGCTCGAAGCGGGGAGCTGTTTTTT
CASSQRAARSGELFF
>TRBJ2-3|NA|TRBV12-3/TRBV12-4|NA
TGTGCCAGCAGTTTTAGCGCTGGGACAGATACGCAGTATTTT
CASSFSAGTDTQYF
>TRBJ2-7|few|TRBV7-6|NA
TGTGCCAGCAGCTTAGCGAGTACGGGTATCTACGAGCAGTACTTC
CASSLASTGIYEQYF
>TRBJ2-3|many|TRBV7-7|NA
TGTGCTAGCAGCTTAGGGGTAGGCAGAGGCACAGATACGCAGTATTTT
CASSLGVGRGTDTQYF
>TRBJ2-5|NA|TRBV29-1|NA
TGCAGCGTTCGGCTGCAAGAGACCCAGTACTTC
CSVRLQETQYF
>TRBJ2-1|many|TRBV18|NA
TGTGCCAGCTCACCAGTAGGGAGCTCCTACAATGAGCAGTTCTTC
CASSPVGSSYNEQFF
>TRBJ2-7|NA|TRBV27|NA
TGTGCCAGCAGGATACCCCCGACAGTCCTCTTCTACGAGCAGTACTTC
CASRIPPTVLFYEQYF
>TRBJ2-3|many|TRBV7-2|TRBD1
TGTGCCAGCAGCTTCCGGACAGGGGCCACAGATACGCAGTATTTT
CASSFRTGATDTQYF
>TRBJ2-3|NA|TRBV7-2|TRBD2
TGTGCCAGCAGGCTAGGACTAGCGGGGGCCACAGATACGCAGTATTTT
CASRLGLAGATDTQYF
>TRBJ2-7|many|TRBV11-1|NA
TGTGCCAGCAGCTTAGCCGGAGCAGGGCCGGGGAGCTACGAGCAGTACTTC
CASSLAGAGPGSYEQYF
>TRBJ1-2|many|TRBV7-3|TRBD1
TGTGCCAGCAGCCTATACGGGACAGTGATTAACTATGGCTACACCTTC
CASSLYGTVINYGYTF
>TRBJ2-2|many|TRBV28|TRBD1
TGTGCCAGCAGTTTGGGGACAGTAGACACCGGGGAGCTGTTTTTT
CASSLGTVDTGELFF
>TRBJ2-1|many|TRBV18|NA
TGTGCCAGCTCACCCCTTTCGGGGTCTTTGGTCAATGAGCAGTTCTTC
CASSPLSGSLVNEQFF
>TRBJ1-2|many|TRBV18|NA
TGTGCCAGCTCACCACGTAGGGATAGCAACTATGGCTACACCTTC
CASSPRRDSNYGYTF